This T cell receptor gamma chain originates from a study of γδ T cells in repeated Plasmodium falciparum infection. Study-wide background: Each infection was followed by sampling at 21 days, plus baseline and some pre-infection draws.

The CDR3 runs to 18 residues. Trimming took 0 bases from V and 3 from J; bases not matched to a gene: 13. The germline CDR1 and CDR2 sequences are VTNTFY and YDVSTARD (reference sequence). At least ten counts were recorded for this clone. TRG and TRD sequences were obtained from every sorted gammadelta sample. TCRdb fed the multiplex PCR reads to CATT. Of 25,000 to 35,000 gamma-chain clones listed, roughly 1.4% are singletons. Gammadelta T cells were flow-sorted from PBMC into Vgamma9/Vdelta2+ and Vdelta2-negative populations for bulk analysis. This chain connects TRGV3 to TRGJP2. This sequence was found in a pool of human donors (malaria-infected and uninfected, not separated). Input material: gamma-delta T cells from blood. The CDR3 DNA reads as TGTGCCACCTGGGACAGGCTGGGGGTGAACGGTAGTGATTGGATCAAGACGTTT. It is translated as CATWDRLGVNGSDWIKTF.